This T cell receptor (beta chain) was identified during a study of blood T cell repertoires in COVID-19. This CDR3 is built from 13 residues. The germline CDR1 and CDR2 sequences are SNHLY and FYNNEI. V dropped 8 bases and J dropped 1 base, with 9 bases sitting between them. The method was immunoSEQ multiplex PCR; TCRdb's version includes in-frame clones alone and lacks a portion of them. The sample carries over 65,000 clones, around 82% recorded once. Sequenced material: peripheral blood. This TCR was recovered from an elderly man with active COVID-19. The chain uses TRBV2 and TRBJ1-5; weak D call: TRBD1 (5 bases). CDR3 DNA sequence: TGTGCCAGCGGGGGGGACAGCAATCAGCCCCAGCATTTT. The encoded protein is CASGGDSNQPQHF.